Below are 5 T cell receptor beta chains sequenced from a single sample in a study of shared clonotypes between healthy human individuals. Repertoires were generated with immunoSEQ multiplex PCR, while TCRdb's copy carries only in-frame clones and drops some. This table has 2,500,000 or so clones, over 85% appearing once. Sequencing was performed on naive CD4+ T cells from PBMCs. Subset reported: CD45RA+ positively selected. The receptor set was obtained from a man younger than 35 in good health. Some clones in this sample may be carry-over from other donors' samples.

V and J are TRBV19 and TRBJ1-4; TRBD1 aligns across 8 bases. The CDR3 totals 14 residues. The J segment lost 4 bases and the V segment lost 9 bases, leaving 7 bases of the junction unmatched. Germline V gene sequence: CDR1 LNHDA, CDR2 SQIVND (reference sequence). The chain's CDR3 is CASGQGRSNEKLFF. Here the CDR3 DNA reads TGTGCCAGCGGACAGGGTAGGAGTAATGAAAAACTGTTTTTT.

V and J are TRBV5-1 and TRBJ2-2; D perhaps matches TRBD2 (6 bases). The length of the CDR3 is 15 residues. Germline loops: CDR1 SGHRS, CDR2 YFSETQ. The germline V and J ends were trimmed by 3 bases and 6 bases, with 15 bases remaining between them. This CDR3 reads CASSSRRDSPGELFF. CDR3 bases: TGCGCCAGCAGCTCCCGCCGGGACTCCCCCGGGGAGCTGTTTTTT.

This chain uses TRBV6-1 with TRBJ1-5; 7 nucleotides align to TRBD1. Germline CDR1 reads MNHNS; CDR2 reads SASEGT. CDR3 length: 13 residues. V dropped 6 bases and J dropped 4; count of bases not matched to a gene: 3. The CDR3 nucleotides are TGTGCCAGCAGGGACAGGTCAAATCAGCCCCAGCATTTT. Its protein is CASRDRSNQPQHF.

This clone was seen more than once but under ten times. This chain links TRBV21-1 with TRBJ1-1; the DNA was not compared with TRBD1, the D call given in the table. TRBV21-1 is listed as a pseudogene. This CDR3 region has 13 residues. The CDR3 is CASSSRYRGEAFF. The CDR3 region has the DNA TGTGCCAGCAGCAGTCGATACAGGGGTGAAGCTTTCTTT.

The CDR3 loop is CASSRGGQGSGYGYTF. The CDR3 nucleotides are TGTGCCAGCAGCCGAGGAGGACAGGGGAGTGGCTATGGCTACACCTTC. The chain employs TRBV11-1 and TRBJ1-2; 9 nucleotides line up with TRBD1. V lost 5 bases, J lost 4 bases, and 11 bases stayed unmatched. Germline CDR1 reads SGHAT; CDR2 reads FQDESV (reference sequence). The CDR3 extends over 16 amino acids.